This T cell receptor beta chain was observed in a study of T cell responses to AZD1222 COVID-19 vaccine listed by TCRdb under 2021. For the wider study: AZD1222 recipients whose second dose came at about 4 weeks and those whose second dose came at about 12 weeks were combined into one group, since spike-specific TCR depth and breadth did not differ between the two schedules. Trial participants were enrolled by age into 18-55, 56-69 and 70-plus year subgroups, with around 150, 28 and 57 TCR-sequenced participants respectively. A total of approximately 240 trial participants underwent TCR sequencing, of whom 200 to 220 received two doses of AZD1222 and some 25 received two doses of the MenACWY control vaccine. On the study overall, not on this receptor specifically: Conclusions about previously exposed vaccinees were limited because only a handful of AZD1222 recipients were SARS-CoV-2 seropositive at baseline. Vaccine-associated CD4 TCRs spanned the whole spike protein, with dominant responses in regions 160-218 and 743-854. In the small 56-69-year group, the increase in depth fell short of significance, most likely because of low power. Participants were mostly white British, with more females than males. The authors suggested clonal diversity may have been underestimated. A significant rise in spike-specific TCR breadth and depth was observed after two AZD1222 doses relative to day 0 and relative to MenACWY recipients. Reportedly, almost half of the unique spike-specific TCRs recognized epitopes lying outside the regions that are mutated in the B.1.351 and B.1.1.7 variants. Because no day 14 peak-response samples were available, the repertoires could be characterized only after the peak T cell response.

The germline V end is reduced by 3 bases and the J end by 3 bases; junction bases left unmatched: 10. For CDR1 and CDR2, the germline V gene lists SNHLY and FYNNEI. Measured from the cysteine to the phenylalanine, the CDR3 is 17 residues long. The sequence is cut down to CDR3 DNA, 51 bases in frame from base 1. The CDR3 regions of human TCRbeta chains were analyzed by immunosequencing. As for the original processing: Repertoire TCRs were checked for matches against a reference library of SARS-CoV-2-specific TCRs that had been generated using the MIRA antigen-specificity platform. Breadth was defined as the fraction of unique TCRs that were SARS-CoV-2-associated, and depth was defined as the fraction of total T cells that were SARS-CoV-2-associated. Using the MIRA data, every spike-specific TCR was mapped to the spike region that the TCR reacted to and assigned to either a CD4 or a CD8 class. Log10-transformed breadth and depth values were compared by one-way ANOVA with Sidak's multiple comparisons tests. In its TCRdb copy, this immuneACCESS table keeps in-frame sequences only and misses some clones. Where compared with another copy, unresolved V genes explain less than half of these, and the others have no known cause. From that table come the V and J calls and clone size; the DNA was used to work out D and trimming. The sample table holds roughly 130,000 clones, of which approximately 90% were seen once. The ten largest clonotypes hold roughly 1.5% of the sample.

This clone was found once. Its binding antigen is unknown. The record has no base qualities; no much larger clone is one base away. Sample time point, as interpreted from the label and publication: baseline before first vaccination. Vaccinee samples were obtained from the UK trials COV001 and COV002, which included a single-blind randomized controlled phase 2/3 trial of AZD1222 (ChAdOx1 nCoV-19) in healthy adults. For TCRbeta chain sequencing, PBMC samples from trial participants were taken at day 0 and at day 28 after the second dose. Material: peripheral blood, obtained on day 0 of AZD1222 vaccination. This TCR derives from an adult in good health. The rearrangement joined TRBV2 to TRBJ1-1, with 10 bases in between that match TRBD1. The sequenced DNA: TGTGCCAGCAGTGACAATCCGACAGGGGGCGAGGACACTGAAGCTTTCTTT. Its protein is CASSDNPTGGEDTEAFF. The full variable domain, with segments outside the CDR3 supplied by the reference TRBV2 and TRBJ1-1 proteins, appears as EPEVTQTPSHQVTQMGQEVILRCVPISNHLYFYWYRQILGQKVEFLVSFYNNEISEKSEIFDDQFSVERPDGSNFTLKIRSTKLEDSAMYFCASSDNPTGGEDTEAFFGQGTRLTVV.